The 11 T cell receptor beta chains below all came from one sample that was sequenced in a study of OX40 agonist ivuxolimab in advanced cancers. Data came from immunoSEQ multiplex PCR; TCRdb stores just in-frame clones and leaves some out. The sample holds 50,000 to 70,000 clones, about 86% seen once. This sample comprised CD4+ or CD8+ T cells sorted from blood, obtained in a trial of the OX40 agonist ivuxolimab. These receptors were obtained from an adult with an advanced solid tumor such as melanoma, head and neck, liver or kidney cancer.

The rearrangement joins TRBV7-3 to TRBJ1-1; D is unresolved. V was clipped by 1 base and J by 0 bases, with 3 bases between them. Germline lookup yields CDR1 SGHTA and CDR2 FQGTGA. This CDR3 has 13 residues. DNA for the CDR3: TGTGCCAGCAGCTTAATCTTGAACACTGAAGCTTTCTTT. Its translation is CASSLILNTEAFF.

This chain joins TRBV5-1 and TRBJ1-1; weak D call: TRBD1 (5 bases). V lost 3 bases, J lost 2 bases, and 11 bases lay in between. CDR1 is SGHRS, CDR2 YFSETQ, per germline. CDR3 length equals 14 residues. As DNA, the CDR3 is TGCGCCAGCAGCTCGGGACTAGAAAACACTGAAGCTTTCTTT. Protein: CASSSGLENTEAFF.

The V call is TRBV9, the J call TRBJ2-7, with a tentative D call TRBD2 (6 bases). Germline lookup yields CDR1 SGDLS and CDR2 YYNGEE. V lost 0 bases and J lost 2, with 12 bases in between. CDR3 length equals 15 residues. The CDR3 DNA is TGTGCCAGCAGCGTAGGGGGGGAAATGCCCTACGAGCAGTACTTC. It yields the protein CASSVGGEMPYEQYF. The variable domain in full, completed from reference TRBV9 and TRBJ2-7, reads DSGVTQTPKHLITATGQRVTLRCSPRSGDLSVYWYQQSLDQGLQFLIQYYNGEERAKGNILERFSAQQFPDLHSELNLSSLELGDSALYFCASSVGGEMPYEQYFGPGTRLTVT.

The rearrangement uses TRBV5-4 and TRBJ1-2, with no clear D. Trimming pared 4 bases from V and 3 bases from J, leaving 10 bases between. This CDR3 region has 13 residues. CDR1 is SGHNT, CDR2 YYREEE, per germline (reference sequence). In DNA, the CDR3 is TGTGCCAGCAGCGCGGACGCCTACTATGGCTACACCTTC. Amino acids: CASSADAYYGYTF.

There are a few counts of this clone. The rearrangement links TRBV6-6 to TRBJ1-4; D unresolved. Germline loops: CDR1 MNHNY, CDR2 SVGAGI (reference sequence). The V gene lost 2 bases and the J gene lost 7 bases, with 11 bases spanning the gap. The length of the CDR3 is 14 residues. Here the CDR3 reads CASSYDSWGEKLFF. The CDR3 coding sequence is TGTGCCAGCAGTTACGACTCTTGGGGTGAAAAACTGTTTTTT.

The table lists this clone with a few counts. The V call is TRBV30, the J call TRBJ1-1; D unresolved. Trimming stripped 4 bases from V and 6 bases from J, with 12 bases between. Germline V gene lookup returns CDR1 GTSNPN and CDR2 SVGIG (reference sequence). The CDR3 has 12 amino acids. The chain's CDR3 is CAWIERWSEAFF. CDR3 DNA: TGTGCCTGGATCGAGAGATGGTCTGAAGCTTTCTTT. Variable domain in full (rest from reference TRBV30 and TRBJ1-1): SQTIHQWPATLVQPVGSPLSLECTVEGTSNPNLYWYRQAAGRGLQLLFYSVGIGQISSEVPQNLSASRPQDRQFILSSKKLLLSDSGFYLCAWIERWSEAFFGQGTRLTVV.

The CDR3 is CAWRARGSYNEQFF. The DNA for the CDR3 is TGTGCCTGGAGAGCCAGGGGATCCTACAATGAGCAGTTCTTC. The V gene is TRBV30, the J gene TRBJ2-1, with D possibly TRBD1 on 6 matching bases. The CDR3 is 14 amino acids. Germline V gene lookup returns CDR1 GTSNPN and CDR2 SVGIG (reference sequence). The V end lost 3 bases, the J end lost 1 base, and 10 bases lay between the germline ends. Drawing the rest from reference TRBV30 and TRBJ2-1, the complete variable domain is SQTIHQWPATLVQPVGSPLSLECTVEGTSNPNLYWYRQAAGRGLQLLFYSVGIGQISSEVPQNLSASRPQDRQFILSSKKLLLSDSGFYLCAWRARGSYNEQFFGPGTRLTVL.

The chain uses TRBV30 and TRBJ2-4; TRBD1 matches at 7 bases. This CDR3 contains 14 residues. Germline values: CDR1 GTSNPN, CDR2 SVGIG (reference sequence). Trimming removed 6 bases from V and 3 bases from J; junction bases left unmatched: 8. CDR3 DNA sequence: TGTGCCTGTGGACAGGAGCTGGGCAAAAACATTCAGTACTTC. This gives the protein CACGQELGKNIQYF. Supplemented by reference TRBV30 and TRBJ2-4, the full variable domain reads SQTIHQWPATLVQPVGSPLSLECTVEGTSNPNLYWYRQAAGRGLQLLFYSVGIGQISSEVPQNLSASRPQDRQFILSSKKLLLSDSGFYLCACGQELGKNIQYFGAGTRLSVL.

The chain has TRBV29-1 and TRBJ1-5, with TRBD1 matching over 9 bases. V lost 6 bases, J lost 9 bases, and 12 bases stayed unmatched. From germline, CDR1 is SQVTM and CDR2 ANQGSEA. CDR3 length: 14 residues. The CDR3 sequence is CSVRGQGSGGPQHF. CDR3 coding DNA: TGCAGCGTGCGGGGACAGGGTTCTGGTGGGCCCCAGCATTTT.

The rearrangement links TRBV19 to TRBJ2-2; 9 bases fit TRBD1. Trimming at V came to 8 bases and at J to 4 bases, leaving 5 bases not matched to a gene. The CDR3 length is 14 residues. CDR1 is LNHDA, CDR2 SQIVND, per germline (reference sequence). Written as DNA, the CDR3 is TGTGCCAGTTACAGGGGGCGAGGCACCGGGGAGCTGTTTTTT. Its translation: CASYRGRGTGELFF.

This chain connects TRBV2 to TRBJ2-2; D ambiguous. In germline, CDR1 is SNHLY, CDR2 FYNNEI. The V and J ends lost 6 bases and 0 bases respectively, with 8 bases between them. This CDR3 spans 14 amino acids. In nucleotides, the CDR3 is TGTGCCAGCAGAGGACGGTCGAACACCGGGGAGCTGTTTTTT. Protein product: CASRGRSNTGELFF.